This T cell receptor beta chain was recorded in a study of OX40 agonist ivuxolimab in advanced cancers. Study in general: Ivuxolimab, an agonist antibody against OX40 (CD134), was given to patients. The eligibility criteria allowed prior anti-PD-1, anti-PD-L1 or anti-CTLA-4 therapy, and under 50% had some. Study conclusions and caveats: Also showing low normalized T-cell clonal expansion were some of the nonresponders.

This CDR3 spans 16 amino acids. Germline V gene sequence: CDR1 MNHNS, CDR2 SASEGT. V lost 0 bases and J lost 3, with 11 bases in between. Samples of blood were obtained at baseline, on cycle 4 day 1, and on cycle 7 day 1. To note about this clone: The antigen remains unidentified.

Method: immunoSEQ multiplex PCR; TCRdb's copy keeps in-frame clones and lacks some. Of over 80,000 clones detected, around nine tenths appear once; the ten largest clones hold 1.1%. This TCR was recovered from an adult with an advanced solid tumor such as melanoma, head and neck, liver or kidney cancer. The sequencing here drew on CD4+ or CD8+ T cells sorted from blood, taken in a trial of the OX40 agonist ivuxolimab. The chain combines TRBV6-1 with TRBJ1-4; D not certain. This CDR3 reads CASSEAGPPANEKLFF. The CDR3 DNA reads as TGTGCCAGCAGTGAAGCGGGCCCCCCGGCTAATGAAAAACTGTTTTTT.